This entry concerns a single TCR beta chain. Its antigen is not identified. MiXCR was run by TCRdb on the reads, yielding one entry per CDR3 protein. Counted here are about 330,000 distinct CDR3 sequences, about 35% occurring once; the ten biggest clones make up approximately 12%. The V gene's germline CDR1 is MGHRA and CDR2 YSYEKL. This CDR3 spans 18 amino acids. V was shortened by 2 bases and J by 5 bases, with 23 bases between the two germline ends. The data were taken from a study of T cell repertoires in cytomegalovirus infection. Turning to the study itself: It was the public TCR beta signatures that indicated both CMV infection and matching HLA type. General observations from the study: Clonotype analysis showed dominance of the ex vivo response by HLA-C-restricted CMV-specific TCR beta clonotypes.

The source of this sequence is a human donor in good health (CMV status not recorded). Some clones in this sample may be carry-over from other donors' samples. This chain uses TRBV4-1 with TRBJ2-3; a weak D match, TRBD1 (6 bases). Material: cultured PBMCs, obtained from culture after CMV antigen stimulation. CDR3 nucleotide sequence: TGCGCCAGCAGCCAACTCCCCTTTGGGCAGGGGTATCAAGATACGCAGTATTTT. This codes for CASSQLPFGQGYQDTQYF.